The source of this TCR beta chain is a study of T cell clones after liver transplantation. Study-level background: TCRbeta sequencing after a pre-transplant mixed lymphocyte reaction identified graft-donor-reactive clones, later tracked in post-transplant blood. Standard immunosuppression, with no induction, continued until 12-24 months after transplant.

Generated by immunoSEQ multiplex PCR, the TCRdb table keeps only in-frame clones and is missing some. The repertoire includes roughly 100,000 clones, about 81% of them detected once, and approximately 3% sits in the top ten. The CDR3 loop spans 16 amino acids. Germline CDR1 and CDR2: LNHDA and SQIVND (reference sequence). V was shortened by 5 bases and J by 0 bases, with 16 bases between the two germline ends. CD3+CD4+ and CD3+CD8+ cells were FACS-sorted from thawed unstimulated PBMCs. The receptor was isolated from a human patient who received a liver transplant. Some T cells could come from the graft donor. The chain is built from TRBV19 and TRBJ1-2; unclear D gene. The sample was CD4+ T cells from blood, taken approximately 43 months after liver transplant. The CDR3 DNA reads TGTGCCAGTAGTTCCCATGCGATGAACGCTAACTATGGCTACACCTTC. It yields the protein CASSSHAMNANYGYTF.